The next 7 T cell receptor beta chains were all read from a single sample in a study of early T cells in non-severe SARS-CoV-2 infection. TCRdb re-called the 5' RACE reads through MiXCR, storing one row per CDR3 protein. The repertoire includes tens of thousands of distinct CDR3 sequences, approximately 6% of them detected once, and roughly 7.8% sits in the top ten. Sequenced sample: whole blood. These receptors were obtained from an adult who was a healthcare worker with PCR-confirmed SARS-CoV-2 infection or an uninfected control (not recorded which).

This clonotype occurred a few times. This rearrangement joins TRBV27 to TRBJ1-1, with D hard to call. CDR3 length: 15 residues. Deletions cut 6 bases from V and 2 bases from J, with 16 bases between. Germline loops: CDR1 MNHEY, CDR2 SMNVEV (reference sequence). The CDR3 coding sequence is TGTGCCAGCAGAAGCCAAGGGAAGGGAAACACTGAAGCTTTCTTT. Translation: CASRSQGKGNTEAFF.

This sequence joins TRBV28 and TRBJ1-5; D is uncertain. The V end lost 6 bases, the J end lost 4 bases, and 4 bases lay between the germline ends. The germline gives CDR1 MDHEN, CDR2 SYDVKM. The CDR3 is made up of 11 amino acids. The CDR3 bases are TGTGCCAGCAGCGGGAATCAGCCCCAGCATTTT. Translated: CASSGNQPQHF.

This clonotype was seen repeatedly, ten times or more. The chain combines TRBV7-8 with TRBJ1-5, with unresolved D. The ends were cut back, 0 bases at V and 0 bases at J, with 9 bases in the middle. Per the germline V gene, CDR1 is SGHVS and CDR2 is FQNEAQ. The CDR3 extends over 16 amino acids. The CDR3 spells CASSLARHLSNQPQHF. In DNA form, the CDR3 reads TGTGCCAGCAGCTTAGCTAGGCACCTTAGCAATCAGCCCCAGCATTTT.

This clonotype was counted many times. V gene TRBV29-1 combines with J gene TRBJ2-7; tentative D call: TRBD1 (5 bases). CDR1 is SQVTM, CDR2 ANQGSEA, per germline. The CDR3 loop spans 11 amino acids. V dropped 7 bases and J dropped 6 bases, with 13 bases sitting between them. Here the CDR3 reads CSGIRELEQYF. CDR3 nucleotide sequence: TGCAGCGGAATCAGGGAACTCGAGCAGTACTTC.

This rearrangement joins TRBV28 to TRBJ1-6; perhaps TRBD1 as D (6 bases). This CDR3 is 13 amino acids long. Per germline, CDR1 MDHEN and CDR2 SYDVKM. Trimming cost V 3 bases and J 11 bases, with 11 bases left between them. The CDR3 reads CASSLRTVPPLHF. The CDR3 DNA is TGTGCCAGCAGTTTGAGGACAGTCCCACCCCTCCACTTT.

The chain uses TRBV12-3 or TRBV12-4 and TRBJ1-2; no clear D gene. The CDR3 sequence is 14 residues long. V lost 1 base and J lost 3, with 9 bases in between. The CDR3 protein is CASSLEGSYYGYTF. Written as DNA, the CDR3 is TGTGCCAGCAGTTTAGAGGGCAGCTACTATGGCTACACCTTC.

The chain links TRBV10-3 to TRBJ2-5; tentatively, D is TRBD1 (6 bases). The CDR3 has 12 residues. V lost 6 bases, J lost 1 base, and 6 bases lay in between. Germline V gene data show CDR1 as ENHRY and CDR2 as SYGVKD. CDR3 amino acids: CAIRDSQETQYF. Written as DNA, the CDR3 is TGTGCCATCAGGGACAGCCAAGAGACCCAGTACTTC.